The clone carrying this T cell receptor beta chain was counted between two and nine times. No antigen is known for it. These data belong to a study of molecular identifiers for immune sequencing clone quantification. Whole-study context: Replicate experiments took RNA from roughly 20,000 or 100,000 naive CD8 cells, divided it five ways and sequenced four.

TCRdb independently ran MiXCR on the PCR reads; one entry per CDR3 protein. Of under 600,000 distinct CDR3 sequences in the sample, 25% were seen once. The CDR3 totals 19 residues. Germline CDR1 and CDR2: LNHDA and SQIVND (reference sequence). V lost 3 bases to trimming and J lost 5 bases, with 26 bases between them. General study findings and limits: For highly expanded clones, sizes could be underestimated when identical TCR molecules share a barcode. Clones above 20 RNA copies contained over 97% of effector molecules and under 1% of naive molecules.

The sequence was obtained from a human donor in good health. Some libraries in this study had Jurkat cell RNA spiked in. The sequencing sample was made of naive CD8+ T cells from blood, with Jurkat cell RNA spiked in. The subset is: FACS-sorted CD8+CD4-CCR7+CD45RA+ naive T cells. J is TRBJ2-1 and V is TRBV19, with TRBD2 as a possible D gene (6 bases). In DNA, the CDR3 is TGTGCCAGTAGTATGAGGGGTACGGTGCGGGAAAGTTCCCACAATGAGCAGTTCTTC. Translation gives CASSMRGTVRESSHNEQFF.